This T cell receptor beta chain comes out of a study of CD8 T cells in Susac syndrome. An input of about 0.5 to 1 ug of RNA was subjected to reverse transcription using random hexamers. TCRdb reprocessed the immunoSEQ multiplex PCR reads via MiXCR and lists one record per CDR3 protein. The sample holds about 300,000 distinct CDR3 sequences, under 95% seen once. Through negative isolation, CD4+ and CD8+ T cells were obtained, while TEMRA cells were enriched using FACS. Germline V gene sequence: CDR1 SGHRS, CDR2 YFSETQ. CDR3 size: 15 residues. V lost 4 bases to trimming and J lost 0 bases; unmatched junction nucleotides: 3.

The TCR originated in a human donor with multiple sclerosis. This chain joins TRBV5-1 and TRBJ2-7, with 11 nucleotides matching TRBD2. Sequences were obtained from CD4+ T cells from PBMCs. The DNA for the CDR3 is TGCGCCAGCAGCCCGACTAGCGGGGCCTCCTACGAGCAGTACTTC. It encodes CASSPTSGASYEQYF.